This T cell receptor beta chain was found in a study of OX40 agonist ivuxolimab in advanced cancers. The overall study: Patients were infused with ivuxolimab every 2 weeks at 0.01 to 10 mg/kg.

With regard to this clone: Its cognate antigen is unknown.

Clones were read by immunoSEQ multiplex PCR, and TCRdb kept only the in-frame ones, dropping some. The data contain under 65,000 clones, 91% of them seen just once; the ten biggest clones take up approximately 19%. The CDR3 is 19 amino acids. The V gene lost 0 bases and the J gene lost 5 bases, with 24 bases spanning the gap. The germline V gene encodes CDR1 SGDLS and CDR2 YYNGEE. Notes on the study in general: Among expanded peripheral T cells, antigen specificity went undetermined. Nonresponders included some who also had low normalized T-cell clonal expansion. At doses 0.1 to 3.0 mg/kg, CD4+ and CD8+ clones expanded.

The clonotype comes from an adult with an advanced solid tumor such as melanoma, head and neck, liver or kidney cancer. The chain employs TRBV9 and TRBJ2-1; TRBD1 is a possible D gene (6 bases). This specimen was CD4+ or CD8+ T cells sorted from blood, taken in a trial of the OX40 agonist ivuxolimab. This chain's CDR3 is CASSVGGGPRTLVDNEQFF. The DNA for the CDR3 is TGTGCCAGCAGCGTAGGAGGGGGACCCCGGACCTTGGTTGACAATGAGCAGTTCTTC. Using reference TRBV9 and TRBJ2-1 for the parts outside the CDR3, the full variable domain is DSGVTQTPKHLITATGQRVTLRCSPRSGDLSVYWYQQSLDQGLQFLIQYYNGEERAKGNILERFSAQQFPDLHSELNLSSLELGDSALYFCASSVGGGPRTLVDNEQFFGPGTRLTVL.